These T cell receptor beta chains were read from a single sample in a study of regulatory and conventional T cells in RAG deficiency. Generated by immunoSEQ multiplex PCR, the TCRdb table keeps only in-frame clones and is missing some. The data show 45,000 or so clones, 80% to 90% seen once. These same records also appear under a second study, on regulatory T cells.

The specimen was CD4+ effector T cells sorted from blood. The origin of the receptors is a human donor in good health. Each CDR3 is given with its conserved first and last residue. D genes are given only for firm matches. Clone size appears in some rows only: once, few, many, or a class for an expanded clone.

v_call,clone_size,j_call,d_call,cdr3_nt,cdr3_aa
TRBV6-5,.,TRBJ1-5,TRBD1,TGTGCCAGCAGGGGCCACGGGACAGGCAATCAGCCCCAGCATTTT,CASRGHGTGNQPQHF
TRBV30,.,TRBJ2-7,.,TGTGCCTGGAGGCCCGTGGGCCAAGCCTACGAGCAGTACTTC,CAWRPVGQAYEQYF
TRBV27,.,TRBJ1-2,TRBD1,TGTGCCAGCAGTTTTGACAGGGGAAACTATGGCTACACCTTC,CASSFDRGNYGYTF
TRBV7-2,few,TRBJ2-1,TRBD2,TGTGCCAGCAGCTTACGCGGGGGGGGGAACAATGAGCAGTTCTTC,CASSLRGGGNNEQFF
TRBV10-2,.,TRBJ1-5,.,TGCGCCAGCAGTGAACAGAGCAATCAGCCCCAGCATTTT,CASSEQSNQPQHF
TRBV19,.,TRBJ2-2,.,TGTGCCAGTAGTCCTCAAGCGGCGAACACCGGGGAGCTGTTTTTT,CASSPQAANTGELFF
TRBV6-5,.,TRBJ2-6,.,TGTGCCAGCCACGACCGGGGCGCTGGGGCCAACGTCCTGACTTTC,CASHDRGAGANVLTF
TRBV25-1,.,TRBJ1-1,.,TGTGCCAGCAGTGCTCCGGCGGGGGCCACTGAAGCTTTCTTT,CASSAPAGATEAFF
TRBV9,.,TRBJ2-7,.,TGTGCCAGCAGCGCCAATCCGGGACCGTCCTTGGAGCAGTACTTC,CASSANPGPSLEQYF
TRBV10-3,.,TRBJ2-2,.,TGTGCCACCAGGGGTTCAGGGAGTGACACCGGGGAGCTGTTTTTT,CATRGSGSDTGELFF
TRBV6-1,.,TRBJ1-2,.,TGTGCCAGCAGTACCGGCCAGTTGGGCTACACCTTC,CASSTGQLGYTF
TRBV29-1,.,TRBJ2-1,.,TGCAGCGGCTACGGGACTTCCGTTGAGCAGTTCTTC,CSGYGTSVEQFF
TRBV28,.,TRBJ1-2,.,TGTGCCAGCCGGGGGCCCGAGGCCTATGGCTACACCTTC,CASRGPEAYGYTF
TRBV5-1,once,TRBJ1-1,TRBD1,TGCGCCAGCAGCCCGGGACAGCCGAACACTGAAGCTTTCTTT,CASSPGQPNTEAFF
TRBV19,.,TRBJ1-5,TRBD1,TGTGCCAGTGGTGGACAGGGGCTCGGGCCCCAGCATTTT,CASGGQGLGPQHF